This T cell receptor (beta chain) derives from a study of Graves' ophthalmopathy and Graves' hyperthyroidism. Study at large: No treatment had been given when peripheral blood was collected at initial diagnosis.

Amplification from RNA transcripts yielded the TCR beta CDR3 regions. HTBI primers served in a first-round RT-PCR, which a second-round multiplex PCR followed. TCRdb re-analysed the multiplex PCR reads in MiXCR, keeping a single row per CDR3 protein. The table shows about half a million distinct CDR3 sequences, with roughly 14% occurring only once. V lost 0 bases, J lost 9 bases, and 14 bases lay in between. Germline CDR1 DFQATT, CDR2 SNEGSKA (reference sequence). The CDR3 runs to 13 residues. Sequenced: blood. The gene calls are TRBV20-1 and TRBJ2-5; D remains ambiguous. This sequence was found in a woman younger than 45 with Graves' ophthalmopathy. CDR3 amino acids: CSARDLGKESQYF. The CDR3 bases are TGCAGTGCTAGAGACCTAGGGAAGGAGTCCCAGTACTTC.